A single sample gave rise to the 25 T cell receptor beta chains below, sequenced in a study of blood T cell repertoires in COVID-19. This table comes from immunoSEQ multiplex PCR, and its TCRdb copy is limited to in-frame clones, with some not included. The profile shows around 400,000 clones, 70% to 90% of them singletons. Input material: PBMCs or T cells enriched from blood (not recorded which). All receptors come from a woman younger than 35 who had been exposed to COVID-19.

The chain carries TRBV7-2 and TRBJ2-5, with 11 positions matching TRBD2. This CDR3 contains 17 residues. Germline CDR1 is SGHTA and CDR2 is FQGNSA. The V and J ends lost 1 base and 2 bases, in that order; junction bases with no gene match: 6. CDR3: CASSLVSGGAGQETQYF. The CDR3 DNA reads TGTGCCAGCAGCTTAGTTAGCGGGGGGGCCGGGCAAGAGACCCAGTACTTC.

The chain carries TRBV10-3 and TRBJ2-7; perhaps TRBD2 as D (5 bases). V was trimmed by 6 bases and J by 3 bases, leaving 12 bases between them. In germline, CDR1 is ENHRY, CDR2 SYGVKD. There are 13 residues in the CDR3. CDR3 coding DNA: TGTGCCATCAGGGCCAGACGGGACTACGAGCAGTACTTC. Protein product: CAIRARRDYEQYF.

V is TRBV19 and J is TRBJ1-1; TRBD1 might be the D (6 bases). V dropped 9 bases and J dropped 2 bases, with 13 bases sitting between them. There are 13 residues in the CDR3. The germline V gene has CDR1 LNHDA and CDR2 SQIVND (reference sequence). The CDR3 reads CASSGVLNTEAFF. The CDR3 DNA is TGTGCCAGCTCAGGGGTTTTAAACACTGAAGCTTTCTTT.

The V gene is TRBV2, the J gene TRBJ2-1, with TRBD2 identical over 13 bases. Germline assignment: CDR1 SNHLY and CDR2 FYNNEI. The CDR3 runs 16 residues. V was clipped by 1 base and J by 7 bases; unmatched bases: 4. CDR3 coding DNA: TGTGCCAGCAGTGAAGGGGGACTAGCGGGGAGAAATGAGCAGTTCTTC. It is translated as CASSEGGLAGRNEQFF.

This clone was seen a handful of times. This chain joins TRBV28 and TRBJ1-1, with a weak D call TRBD1 (6 bases). The CDR3 is made up of 13 amino acids. The germline V gene has CDR1 MDHEN and CDR2 SYDVKM. V gave up 6 bases and J gave up 1 base, with 9 bases separating them. DNA of the CDR3: TGTGCCAGCAGGGTACAGGGGAACACTGAAGCTTTCTTT. Translating gives CASRVQGNTEAFF.

The chain links TRBV29-1 to TRBJ2-5; no firm D call. CDR1 and CDR2 (germline): SQVTM, ANQGSEA. CDR3 length equals 11 residues. V lost 4 bases and J 4 bases, leaving 7 bases between the germline ends. The CDR3 DNA is TGCAGCGTTGTCGTAGCAGAGACCCAGTACTTC. It yields the protein CSVVVAETQYF.

The CDR3 spells CASSSQRMGYTF. CDR3 bases: TGTGCCAGCAGTTCTCAGCGGATGGGCTACACCTTC. The chain carries TRBV7-9 and TRBJ1-2; D gene uncertain. Germline loops: CDR1 SEHNR, CDR2 FQNEAQ (reference sequence). This CDR3 spans 12 amino acids. The V end was cut by 6 bases, the J end by 8 bases, with 13 bases between. Full variable domain (remainder filled in from reference TRBV7-9 and TRBJ1-2): DTGVSQNPRHKITKRGQNVTFRCDPISEHNRLYWYRQTLGQGPEFLTYFQNEAQLEKSRLLSDRFSAERPKGSFSTLEIQRTEQGDSAMYLCASSSQRMGYTFGSGTRLTVV.

CDR3 protein: CASSSRFETQYF. In DNA form, the CDR3 reads TGTGCCAGCAGTTCCCGTTTTGAGACCCAGTACTTC. J is TRBJ2-5 and V is TRBV27; D not resolved. V was trimmed by 4 bases and J by 5 bases, leaving 8 bases between them. This CDR3 spans 12 amino acids. Germline loops: CDR1 MNHEY, CDR2 SMNVEV (reference sequence).

The CDR3 region is CASSVLAGEITDTQYF. For the CDR3, the DNA is TGTGCCAGCAGCGTCCTAGCGGGGGAGATCACAGATACGCAGTATTTT. V gene TRBV9 combines with J gene TRBJ2-3; 10 bases map to TRBD2. V was pared by 2 bases and J by 2 bases, with 5 bases of the junction left unmatched. CDR1 is SGDLS, CDR2 YYNGEE, per germline. The CDR3 covers 16 residues.

J is TRBJ2-7 and V is TRBV18, with no clear D. The germline gives CDR1 KGHSH, CDR2 LQKENI. There are 14 residues in the CDR3. Trimming stripped 2 bases from V and 2 bases from J, with 10 bases between. The chain's CDR3 is CASSPIDIAYEQYF. In DNA form, the CDR3 reads TGTGCCAGCTCACCAATCGACATCGCCTACGAGCAGTACTTC.

The rearrangement joins TRBV7-2 to TRBJ1-2, with TRBD1 as a possible D gene (5 bases). The CDR3 totals 13 residues. V lost 5 bases, J lost 8 bases, and 15 bases lay in between. Germline V gene sequence: CDR1 SGHTA, CDR2 FQGNSA. The CDR3 nucleotides are TGTGCCAGCAGCATCCGACAGACATCCGGCTACACCTTC. It translates to CASSIRQTSGYTF.

This sequence joins TRBV10-3 and TRBJ1-1; D not resolved. The CDR3 runs to 12 residues. The germline CDR1 and CDR2 sequences are ENHRY and SYGVKD. V was clipped by 0 bases and J by 8 bases, with 7 bases between them. In DNA form, the CDR3 reads TGTGCCATCAGTGAGTCCCACGGGGAAGCTTTCTTT. It specifies CAISESHGEAFF.

Only one count was recorded for this clone. The chain is built from TRBV2 and TRBJ2-1; 9 positions agree with TRBD2. The CDR3 runs 15 residues. V lost 3 bases, J lost 7 bases, and 7 bases stayed unmatched. The germline V gene has CDR1 SNHLY and CDR2 FYNNEI. This CDR3 reads CASSDRRGGHNEQFF. CDR3 bases: TGTGCCAGCAGTGACCGGCGGGGGGGCCATAATGAGCAGTTCTTC.

The chain recombines TRBV28 with TRBJ1-1, with 9 nucleotides matching TRBD1. The germline gives CDR1 MDHEN, CDR2 SYDVKM. The CDR3 totals 17 residues. The junction had 8 bases not matched to a gene; V was cut back by 2 bases and J by 1 base. The CDR3 sequence: CASSLGPPDRGNTEAFF. Written as DNA, the CDR3 is TGTGCCAGCAGTTTAGGGCCCCCGGACAGGGGGAACACTGAAGCTTTCTTT.

The rearrangement joins TRBV18 to TRBJ1-1; D possibly corresponds to TRBD1 (6 bases). The germline V gene encodes CDR1 KGHSH and CDR2 LQKENI. The CDR3 has 14 residues. V lost 3 bases and J lost 2, with 10 bases in between. CDR3 protein: CASSPPGTNTEAFF. The CDR3 region has the DNA TGTGCCAGCTCACCCCCAGGGACAAACACTGAAGCTTTCTTT.

This chain joins TRBV28 and TRBJ2-7, with D hard to call. The V gene's germline CDR1 is MDHEN and CDR2 SYDVKM. The CDR3 sequence is 11 residues long. V was shortened by 3 bases and J by 5 bases, with 5 bases between the two germline ends. In DNA, the CDR3 is TGTGCCAGCAGTTTGAACAACGAGCAGTACTTC. It encodes CASSLNNEQYF.

The rearrangement uses TRBV3-1 (or the pseudogene TRBV3-2) and TRBJ2-3; a weak D match, TRBD1 (6 bases). Trimming removed 1 base from V and 10 bases from J, with 15 bases in between. This CDR3 contains 14 residues. Looked up from germline, CDR1 is LGHDT and CDR2 is YNNKEL (reference sequence). The CDR3 here is CASSQGPGQPAQYF. The CDR3 DNA is TGTGCCAGCAGCCAAGGTCCGGGACAACCAGCGCAGTATTTT.

V is TRBV3-1 (or the pseudogene TRBV3-2) and J is TRBJ2-5, with D perhaps matching TRBD2 (6 bases). CDR1 is LGHDT and CDR2 is YNNKEL in the germline V gene (reference sequence). CDR3 length: 12 amino acids. The V end lost 2 bases, the J end lost 5 bases, and 6 bases lay between the germline ends. The CDR3 DNA is TGTGCCAGCAGCCAACGGGAGGAGACCCAGTACTTC. Amino acids: CASSQREETQYF.

The V and J genes are TRBV6-5 and TRBJ1-6; perhaps TRBD1 as D (5 bases). V lost 4 bases, J lost 13 bases, and 14 bases lay in between. CDR1 MNHEY and CDR2 SVGAGI come from the germline V gene. The CDR3 runs 13 residues. The CDR3 sequence: CASSSVDGAPLHF. CDR3 DNA: TGTGCCAGCAGTTCCGTGGATGGGGCGCCCCTCCACTTT.

As to this clone: One base separates it from a far larger clone, so it is likely a read error. The rearrangement links TRBV2 to TRBJ2-3, with TRBD2 matching 10 bases. After removal of 3 bases from V and 4 bases from J, the junction contained 4 bases not matched to a gene. The CDR3 is made up of 15 amino acids. The germline V gene encodes CDR1 SNHLY and CDR2 FYNNEI. This CDR3 reads CASSETSGWADTQYF. In DNA, the CDR3 is TGTGCCAGCAGTGAGACTAGCGGGTGGGCAGATACGCAGTATTTT.

This clone has just one count. The rearrangement joins TRBV21-1 to TRBJ2-7; the table's D call of TRBD2 was not tested on the DNA. TRBV21-1 is reported as a pseudogene. The CDR3 runs to 14 residues. CDR3 sequence: CASSKERGLYEQYF. DNA of the CDR3: TGTGCCAGCAGCAAAGAGCGGGGTCTGTACGAGCAGTACTTC.

This sequence joins TRBV18 and TRBJ2-3; the match to TRBD2 covers 9 bases. Per germline, CDR1 KGHSH and CDR2 LQKENI. This CDR3 comprises 18 residues. V shed 3 bases, J shed 4 bases, and the junction held 14 bases outside the gene matches. This CDR3 reads CASSPLAGAFAPPDTQYF. CDR3 in DNA: TGTGCCAGCTCACCGTTAGCGGGGGCTTTCGCCCCCCCAGATACGCAGTATTTT.

The chain carries TRBV14 and TRBJ2-3; maybe TRBD2 (6 bases). Between the trimmed V and J ends, which lost 2 bases and 5 bases, there was a span of 20 bases. CDR3 length equals 17 residues. In germline, CDR1 is SGHDN, CDR2 FVKESK. The CDR3 reads CASSQSPSGEYGDTQYF. The DNA for the CDR3 is TGTGCCAGCAGCCAATCACCCTCGGGGGAGTATGGAGATACGCAGTATTTT. Full variable domain (remainder filled in from reference TRBV14 and TRBJ2-3): EAGVTQFPSHSVIEKGQTVTLRCDPISGHDNLYWYRRVMGKEIKFLLHFVKESKQDESGMPNNRFLAERTGGTYSTLKVQPAELEDSGVYFCASSQSPSGEYGDTQYFGPGTRLTVL.

In nucleotides, the CDR3 is TGTGCCACCAGTGATTTGTCAGGGCCGAACACCGGGGAGCTGTTTTTT. Translating gives CATSDLSGPNTGELFF. The rearrangement uses TRBV24-1 and TRBJ2-2, with a possible D match to TRBD1 (5 bases). CDR3 size: 16 residues. Germline V gene sequence: CDR1 KGHDR, CDR2 SFDVKD. V was clipped by 0 bases and J by 0 bases, with 7 bases between them.

The chain is built from TRBV6-5 and TRBJ1-4; D is unclear. CDR1 and CDR2 (germline): MNHEY, SVGAGI. V dropped 10 bases and J dropped 0 bases, with 12 bases sitting between them. The CDR3 is 14 amino acids. The CDR3 coding sequence is TGTGCCACCCGGAGGGAGCCAACTAATGAAAAACTGTTTTTT. It encodes CATRREPTNEKLFF.